This T cell receptor (beta chain) was sequenced in a study of T cell responses to AZD1222 COVID-19 vaccine. Study observations and caveats: In the spike-specific TCR repertoire, nearly half reportedly target unmutated variant regions. Possibly, clonal diversity was underestimated; donors were largely white British and included more females. Baseline seropositivity characterized only a handful of AZD1222 recipients.

Germline values: CDR1 SGHNT, CDR2 YYREEE (reference sequence). This CDR3 is 15 amino acids long. V gave up 6 bases and J gave up 1 base; unmatched junction bases: 9. For this clone: The antigen is not known.

Some clones are missing from TCRdb's copy, which holds only in-frame ones; the method was immunoSEQ multiplex PCR. Here the sample spans roughly 200,000 clones, approximately 93% being singletons. V and J are TRBV5-4 and TRBJ2-5; 7 positions match TRBD2. This TCR came from an adult who received the AZD1222 COVID-19 vaccine. The specimen comprised peripheral blood, sampled 28 days after the second AZD1222 dose. CDR3 sequence (DNA): TGTGCCAGCACCGTGGGTCCTAGCGGCCAAGAGACCCAGTACTTC. It is translated as CASTVGPSGQETQYF.